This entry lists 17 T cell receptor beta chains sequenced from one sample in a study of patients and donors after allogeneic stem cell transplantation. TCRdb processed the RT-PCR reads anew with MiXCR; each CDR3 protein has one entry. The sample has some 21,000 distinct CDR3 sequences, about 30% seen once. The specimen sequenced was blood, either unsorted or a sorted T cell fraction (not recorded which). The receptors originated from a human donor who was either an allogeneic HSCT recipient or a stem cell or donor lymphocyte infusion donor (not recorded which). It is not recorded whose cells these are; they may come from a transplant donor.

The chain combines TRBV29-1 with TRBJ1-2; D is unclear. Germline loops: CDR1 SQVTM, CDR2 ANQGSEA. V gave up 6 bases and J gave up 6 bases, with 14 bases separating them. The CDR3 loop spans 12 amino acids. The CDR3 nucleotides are TGCAGCGTCCGCGGGCCGAGGAATGGCTACACCTTC. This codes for CSVRGPRNGYTF.

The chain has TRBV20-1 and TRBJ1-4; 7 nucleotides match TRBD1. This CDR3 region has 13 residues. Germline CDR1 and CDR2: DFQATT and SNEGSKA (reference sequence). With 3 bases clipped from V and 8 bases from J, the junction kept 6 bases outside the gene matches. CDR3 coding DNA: TGCAGTGCTAGTAGGCAGGGGGACGAAAAACTGTTTTTT. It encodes CSASRQGDEKLFF.

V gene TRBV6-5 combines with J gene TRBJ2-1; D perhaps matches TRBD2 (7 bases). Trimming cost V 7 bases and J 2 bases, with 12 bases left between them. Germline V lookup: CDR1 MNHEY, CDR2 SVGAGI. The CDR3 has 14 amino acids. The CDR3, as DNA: TGTGCCAGCACCCGGGGGGCCCCCTACAATGAGCAGTTCTTC. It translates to CASTRGAPYNEQFF.

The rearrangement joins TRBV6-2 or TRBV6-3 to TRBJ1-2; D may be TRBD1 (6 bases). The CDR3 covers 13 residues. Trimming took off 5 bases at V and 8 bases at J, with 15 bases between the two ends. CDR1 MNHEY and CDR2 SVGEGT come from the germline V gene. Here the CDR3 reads CASSNGLQGGYTF. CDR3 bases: TGTGCCAGCAGTAACGGACTTCAGGGGGGCTACACCTTC.

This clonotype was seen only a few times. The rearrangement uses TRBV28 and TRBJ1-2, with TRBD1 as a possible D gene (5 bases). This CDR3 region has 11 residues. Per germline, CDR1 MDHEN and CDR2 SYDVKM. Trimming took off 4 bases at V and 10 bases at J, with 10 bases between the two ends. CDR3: CASSSRQNYTF. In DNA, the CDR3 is TGTGCCAGCAGTTCCCGACAGAACTACACCTTC.

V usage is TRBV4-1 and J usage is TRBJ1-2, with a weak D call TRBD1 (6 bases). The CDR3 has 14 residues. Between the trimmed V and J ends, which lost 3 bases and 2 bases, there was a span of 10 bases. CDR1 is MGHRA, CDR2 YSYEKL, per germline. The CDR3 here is CASSQRTVNYGYTF. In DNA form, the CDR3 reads TGCGCCAGCAGCCAGAGGACAGTGAACTATGGCTACACCTTC.

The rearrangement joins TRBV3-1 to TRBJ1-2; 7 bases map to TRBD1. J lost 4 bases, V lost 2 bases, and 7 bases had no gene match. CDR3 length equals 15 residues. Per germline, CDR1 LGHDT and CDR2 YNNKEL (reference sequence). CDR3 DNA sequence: TGTGCCAGCAGCCAATCCTTGACAGGGATCTATGGCTACACCTTC. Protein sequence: CASSQSLTGIYGYTF.

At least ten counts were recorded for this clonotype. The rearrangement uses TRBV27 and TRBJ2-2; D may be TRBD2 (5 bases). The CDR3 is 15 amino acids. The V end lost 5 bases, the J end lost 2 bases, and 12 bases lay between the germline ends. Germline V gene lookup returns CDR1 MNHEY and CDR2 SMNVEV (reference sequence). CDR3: CASSPRGSNTGELFF. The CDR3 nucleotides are TGTGCCAGCAGTCCCCGGGGAAGCAACACCGGGGAGCTGTTTTTT.

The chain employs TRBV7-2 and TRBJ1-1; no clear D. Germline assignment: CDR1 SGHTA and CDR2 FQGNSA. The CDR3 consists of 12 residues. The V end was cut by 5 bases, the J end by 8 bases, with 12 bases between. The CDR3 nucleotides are TGTGCCAGCAGCGCCCGAAAGGGAGAAGCTTTCTTT. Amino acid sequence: CASSARKGEAFF.

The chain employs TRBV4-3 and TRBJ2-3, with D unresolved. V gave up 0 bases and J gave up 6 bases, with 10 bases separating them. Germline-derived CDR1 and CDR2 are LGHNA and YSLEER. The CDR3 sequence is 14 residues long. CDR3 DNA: TGCGCCAGCAGCCAAGACTATAGTCTGGATACGCAGTATTTT. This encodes CASSQDYSLDTQYF.

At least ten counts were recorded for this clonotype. The CDR3 protein is CASSLARNTEAFF. In DNA form, the CDR3 reads TGTGCCAGCAGCTTAGCCAGGAACACTGAAGCTTTCTTT. This chain joins TRBV11-1 and TRBJ1-1; D is unclear. The length of the CDR3 is 13 residues. The V gene's germline CDR1 is SGHAT and CDR2 FQDESV (reference sequence). Trimming removed 0 bases at V and 1 base at J, with 3 bases between.

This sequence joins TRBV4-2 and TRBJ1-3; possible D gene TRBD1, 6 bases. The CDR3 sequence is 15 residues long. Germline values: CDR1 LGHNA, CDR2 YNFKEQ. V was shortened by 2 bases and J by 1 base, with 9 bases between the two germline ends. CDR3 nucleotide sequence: TGTGCCAGCAGCCAATCAGGGGTGTCTGGAAACACCATATATTTT. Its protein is CASSQSGVSGNTIYF.

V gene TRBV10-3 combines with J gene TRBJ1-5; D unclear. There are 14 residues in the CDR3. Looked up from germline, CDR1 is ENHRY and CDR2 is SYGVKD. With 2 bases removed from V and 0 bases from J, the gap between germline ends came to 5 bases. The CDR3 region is CAISEEGSNQPQHF. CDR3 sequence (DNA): TGTGCCATCAGTGAGGAAGGTAGCAATCAGCCCCAGCATTTT.

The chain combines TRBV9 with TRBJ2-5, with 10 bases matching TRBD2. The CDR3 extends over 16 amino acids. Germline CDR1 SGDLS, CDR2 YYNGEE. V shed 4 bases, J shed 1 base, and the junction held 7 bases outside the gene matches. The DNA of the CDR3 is TGTGCCAGCAGCCCCAGCAGCGGGGGGGCCCAAGAGACCCAGTACTTC. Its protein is CASSPSSGGAQETQYF.

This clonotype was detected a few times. CDR3 protein: CASSLLVYNEQFF. CDR3 bases: TGTGCCAGCAGTCTACTAGTTTACAATGAGCAGTTCTTC. This sequence joins TRBV12-3 or TRBV12-4 and TRBJ2-1; tentative D call: TRBD2 (5 bases). The CDR3 loop spans 13 amino acids. The V end lost 5 bases, the J end lost 4 bases, and 9 bases lay between the germline ends.

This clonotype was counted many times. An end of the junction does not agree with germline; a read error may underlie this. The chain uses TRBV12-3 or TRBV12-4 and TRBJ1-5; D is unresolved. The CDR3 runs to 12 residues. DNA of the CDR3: TGTGCCAGCAGATTAGGGCATCAGCCCCAGCATTTT. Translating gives CASRLGHQPQHF.

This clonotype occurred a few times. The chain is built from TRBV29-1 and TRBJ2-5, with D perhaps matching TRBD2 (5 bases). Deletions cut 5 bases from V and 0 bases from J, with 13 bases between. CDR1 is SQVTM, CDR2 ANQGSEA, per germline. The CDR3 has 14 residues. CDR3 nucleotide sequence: TGCAGCGTTAGGCCGGGGTCGAACCAAGAGACCCAGTACTTC. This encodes CSVRPGSNQETQYF.